A single T cell receptor beta chain is shown here with its context. Its antigen is not known. Germline values: CDR1 MNHEY, CDR2 SMNVEV (reference sequence). The CDR3 covers 12 residues. V lost 8 bases to trimming and J lost 3 bases; unmatched junction nucleotides: 3. PCR primers comprised 60 Vbeta and 13 Jbeta primers. The protocol was immunoSEQ multiplex PCR, while the TCRdb copy is restricted to in-frame clones and leaves out a portion. The table shows around 110,000 clones, with approximately 80% occurring only once. This sample is drawn from a study of cytomegalovirus exposure and HLA in healthy donors. Findings of the study overall: Highest at DRB1 and lowest at HLA-C, TCR association rates differed among HLA loci in a later analysis. An analysis was carried out later, and it reportedly showed fewer N-insertions in an Asian-associated ancestry cluster than the approximately 670-donor mean.

The sequencing input was PBMCs. The receptor's source is a man between 60 and 70 years old in good health and CMV-seronegative. This chain links TRBV27 with TRBJ2-7, with 8 bases that match TRBD1. This chain's CDR3 is CASLGQDYEQYF. The CDR3 bases are TGTGCCAGCCTGGGACAGGACTACGAGCAGTACTTC.